These 11 T cell receptor beta chains were sequenced from one sample in a study of blood T cell repertoires in COVID-19. Here immunoSEQ multiplex PCR was the method, and the copy in TCRdb shows in-frame clones only, minus some. Among 280,000 or so clones listed, approximately 83% were seen once. Input material: peripheral blood. The receptors were gathered from a woman in her 50s who had recovered from COVID-19.

The J gene is TRBJ2-1, the V gene TRBV3-1 (or the pseudogene TRBV3-2); TRBD1 might be the D (5 bases). Between the trimmed V and J ends, which lost 2 bases and 4 bases, there was a span of 12 bases. CDR3 length: 15 amino acids. The germline V gene has CDR1 LGHDT and CDR2 YNNKEL (reference sequence). The CDR3 reads CASSQPGQGYNEQFF. DNA of the CDR3: TGTGCCAGCAGCCAACCGGGCCAGGGTTACAATGAGCAGTTCTTC.

A word on this clone: Distinct nucleotide sequences in the sample also encode this CDR3. This chain links TRBV9 with TRBJ1-6; no clear D gene. The CDR3 spans 15 residues. V dropped 3 bases and J dropped 1 base, with 8 bases sitting between them. From germline, CDR1 is SGDLS and CDR2 YYNGEE. The CDR3 nucleotides are TGTGCCAGCAGCGCCCCGGGATCCTATAATTCACCCCTCCACTTT. This sequence encodes CASSAPGSYNSPLHF.

This sequence joins TRBV7-8 and TRBJ2-1; 7 bases fit TRBD2. The CDR3 is made up of 15 amino acids. Trimming at V came to 3 bases and at J to 6 bases, leaving 8 bases not matched to a gene. Per germline, CDR1 SGHVS and CDR2 FQNEAQ. CDR3 sequence reads: CASSFLAGVLNEQFF. The CDR3 bases are TGTGCCAGCAGCTTCCTGGCGGGGGTCCTCAATGAGCAGTTCTTC.

The chain couples TRBV12-3 or TRBV12-4 to TRBJ1-2; a possible D gene is TRBD1 (5 bases). Trimming stripped 5 bases from V and 4 bases from J, with 11 bases between. The CDR3 runs 13 residues. The CDR3 spells CASSLQDSYGYTF. CDR3 nucleotide sequence: TGTGCCAGCAGTCTACAAGACAGCTATGGCTACACCTTC.

This clone was seen a single time. V and J are TRBV4-1 and TRBJ2-7; TRBD2 aligns across 9 bases. From germline, CDR1 is MGHRA and CDR2 YSYEKL. CDR3 length equals 17 residues. The junction had 14 bases not matched to a gene; V was cut back by 4 bases and J by 4 bases. The CDR3 nucleotides are TGCGCCAGCAGCCTCCTGGGGGGGGGCGGGGGGGCGTACGAGCAGTACTTC. Amino acids: CASSLLGGGGGAYEQYF.

This clone came up once. The chain uses TRBV11-3 and TRBJ2-1; TRBD2 aligns across 8 bases. With 1 base clipped from V and 2 bases from J, the junction kept 1 base outside the gene matches. The germline V gene has CDR1 SGHNT and CDR2 YENEEA. CDR3 size: 15 residues. The CDR3 nucleotides read TGTGCCAGCAGCTTAGCGGGAGGGCCCTACAATGAGCAGTTCTTC. Amino acids: CASSLAGGPYNEQFF.

Details on this clone: One end of the junction is discordant with germline, which a read error may explain. The rearrangement uses TRBV2 and TRBJ1-5, with 8 bases identical to TRBD1. The CDR3 has 14 residues. Germline lookup yields CDR1 SNHLY and CDR2 FYNNEI. The CDR3 bases are TGTGCCAGCAGTGAAGCGGGCTTTTACAGGGGGAGAAATTTT. Translating gives CASSEAGFYRGRNF.

The chain joins TRBV2 to TRBJ2-3; 11 nucleotides align to TRBD2. CDR1 and CDR2 from the germline V gene are SNHLY and FYNNEI. This CDR3 is 16 amino acids long. Losses at the gene ends were 5 bases for V and 2 bases for J; bases not matched to a gene: 6. The CDR3: CASSPSSGGYTDTQYF. DNA of the CDR3: TGTGCCAGCAGTCCGTCTAGCGGGGGGTACACAGATACGCAGTATTTT.

J is TRBJ2-1 and V is TRBV7-8, with 10 bases matching TRBD2. The CDR3 is made up of 19 amino acids. V shed 7 bases and J 0 bases; nucleotides not matched to a gene: 15. Germline values: CDR1 SGHVS, CDR2 FQNEAQ. The CDR3 spells CASTSLDSGGSSSYNEQFF. DNA of the CDR3: TGTGCCAGCACCTCACTTGATAGCGGGGGGTCGAGCTCCTACAATGAGCAGTTCTTC.

The chain has TRBV6-5 and TRBJ1-2; the D gene is possibly TRBD1 (6 bases). Germline values: CDR1 MNHEY, CDR2 SVGAGI. This CDR3 is 15 amino acids long. V lost 3 bases to trimming and J lost 1 base, with 12 bases between them. In nucleotides, the CDR3 is TGTGCCAGCAGTTATACAGGGACCCTTAACTATGGCTACACCTTC. Translating gives CASSYTGTLNYGYTF.

This clone occurred many times. This chain joins TRBV5-6 and TRBJ2-7; 12 nucleotides line up with TRBD2. Germline V gene lookup returns CDR1 SGHDT and CDR2 YYEEEE. The CDR3 loop spans 15 amino acids. The V gene end was trimmed by 4 bases and the J gene end by 5 bases; junction bases not matched to a gene: 7. The CDR3 spells CASSLPGLAGHEQYF. CDR3 in DNA: TGTGCCAGCAGCCTTCCGGGACTAGCGGGCCACGAGCAGTACTTC.